A selection of T cell receptor beta chains follows, all from one sample in a study of shared clonotypes between healthy human individuals. Some clones are missing from TCRdb's copy, which holds only in-frame ones; the method was immunoSEQ multiplex PCR. The sample shows millions of clones, 85% to 95% of them seen only once. The sequencing input was naive CD4+ T cells sorted from blood. Every receptor here comes from a man aged 18-30 years in good health. The CDR3 runs from the conserved cysteine through the conserved F or W. The D gene is left open where the match is weak. Clone size is shown for a subset of rows, as once, few, many or a class of expanded clone.

cdr3_nt	cdr3_aa	v_call	d_call	clone_size	j_call
TGTGCCAGCAGTTCGATGAGCGGGACCCCCTACGAGCAGTACTTC	CASSSMSGTPYEQYF	TRBV6-5	TRBD2	NA	TRBJ2-7
TGTGCCAGCTCACCACACCAAGAGACCCAGTACTTC	CASSPHQETQYF	TRBV18	NA	NA	TRBJ2-5
TGTGCCAGCAGCTTAGAGAGGGCCGAGACCCAGTACTTC	CASSLERAETQYF	TRBV7-2	NA	NA	TRBJ2-5
TGTGCCAGCAGTTTTCGCCTGGAAGAGGGACACCTTATCGCGAACACCGGGGAGCTGTTTTTT	CASSFRLEEGHLIANTGELFF	TRBV28	NA	NA	TRBJ2-2
TGTGCCAGCAGTTTATACACAGTCGACGGAGGCTACACCTTC	CASSLYTVDGGYTF	TRBV28	NA	NA	TRBJ1-2
TGTGCCTGGACACTTACCGGGGGAGCAAACACCATATATTTT	CAWTLTGGANTIYF	TRBV30	NA	NA	TRBJ1-3
TGTGCCACCAGGGGAGCGGGGGGTTACGAGCAGTACTTC	CATRGAGGYEQYF	TRBV2	TRBD2	NA	TRBJ2-7
TGTGCCAGCAGCGCGGTTAGTGGAAACACCATATATTTT	CASSAVSGNTIYF	TRBV6-5	NA	NA	TRBJ1-3
TGTGCCAGCAGCTCCCTTGGTAGCGGGGGACAAGAGACCCAGTACTTC	CASSSLGSGGQETQYF	TRBV11-2	TRBD2	NA	TRBJ2-5
TGTGCCAGCGAACTACCGATCGGGACAGGGGATGGGGCCCACGAGCAGTACTTC	CASELPIGTGDGAHEQYF	TRBV21-1	NA	NA	TRBJ2-7
TGTGCCAGCACCCTCGGGACAGGGTATGGCTACACCTTC	CASTLGTGYGYTF	TRBV28	TRBD1	NA	TRBJ1-2
TGTGCCAGCAGTTTCCAAACGGGGAGTGGAAACACCATATATTTT	CASSFQTGSGNTIYF	TRBV6-1	NA	NA	TRBJ1-3
TGTGCCAGCAGTCCCTCGGGACAGGGAGGCGGGGAGCTGTTTTTT	CASSPSGQGGGELFF	TRBV2	TRBD1	NA	TRBJ2-2
TGCAGCGTTGGTAAGAGATTAGGCGGCTACAATGAGCAGTTCTTC	CSVGKRLGGYNEQFF	TRBV29-1	NA	NA	TRBJ2-1
TGTGCCAGCAGAGGGGACACAACTAATGAAAAACTGTTTTTT	CASRGDTTNEKLFF	TRBV2	NA	NA	TRBJ1-4
TGTGCCAGCAGTTACCCGGGACAGAACTACGAGCAGTACTTC	CASSYPGQNYEQYF	TRBV6-6	TRBD1	once	TRBJ2-7
TGCGCCAGCAGCTTGGGGCACCGGGAGGCCTACGAGCAGTACTTC	CASSLGHREAYEQYF	TRBV5-1	TRBD2	NA	TRBJ2-7
TGCGCCAGCAGCATACACAGGGAACAGTTCTTC	CASSIHREQFF	TRBV5-1	NA	NA	TRBJ2-1
TGTGCCAGCAGTGGCACAGGGCAGGGCGTCACTGAAGCTTTCTTT	CASSGTGQGVTEAFF	TRBV28	NA	NA	TRBJ1-1
TGTGCCAGCAGCCTAACCGGGACTCTCACCGGGGAGCTGTTTTTT	CASSLTGTLTGELFF	TRBV9	NA	once	TRBJ2-2
TGTGCCAGCAGTTACCGGACAGCCTACAATGAGCAGTTCTTC	CASSYRTAYNEQFF	TRBV6-5	NA	NA	TRBJ2-1
TGTGCCAGCAGCTTGGCGGGGTTTAAGGATGGCTACACCTTC	CASSLAGFKDGYTF	TRBV5-6	NA	NA	TRBJ1-2
TGTGCCAGCAGTTTGGGCCCCGGGGGCGGGGAGCTGTTTTTT	CASSLGPGGGELFF	TRBV7-9	NA	NA	TRBJ2-2
TGTGCCAGCAGCAAAACCGGGGACCCAGCCTATGGCTACACCTTC	CASSKTGDPAYGYTF	TRBV5-4	NA	NA	TRBJ1-2
TGTGCCAGCAGACGAGGACCTAGCACAGATACGCAGTATTTT	CASRRGPSTDTQYF	TRBV12-1	NA	NA	TRBJ2-3
TGTGCCAGCAGCTTTCGGACTAGCGGTCACACAGATACGCAGTATTTT	CASSFRTSGHTDTQYF	TRBV7-2	TRBD2	NA	TRBJ2-3
TGTGCCAGCAGTCCGTCGACAGGGTCCCCTAACTATGGCTACACCTTC	CASSPSTGSPNYGYTF	TRBV27	TRBD1	NA	TRBJ1-2
TGTGCCAGCAAACTGGGCCCTCAAGGGGATCAGCCCCAGCATTTT	CASKLGPQGDQPQHF	TRBV28	NA	once	TRBJ1-5
TGTGCCATTCAGGGGGCGATTAAAGATACGCAGTATTTT	CAIQGAIKDTQYF	TRBV10-3	TRBD1	NA	TRBJ2-3
TGCAGCGCCGGGGACAGGGGGCACTACGAGCAGTACTTC	CSAGDRGHYEQYF	TRBV29-1	TRBD1	NA	TRBJ2-7
TGTGCCAGTAGTATCTTTTATGGGAGCTACGAGCAGTACTTC	CASSIFYGSYEQYF	TRBV19	NA	NA	TRBJ2-7
TGCGCCAGCAGAGGACAGAAGAATAGCAATCAGCCCCAGCATTTT	CASRGQKNSNQPQHF	TRBV5-1	NA	NA	TRBJ1-5
TGTGCCAGCAGTTACTCGAGACAGAGAGTTTACTACGAGCAGTACTTC	CASSYSRQRVYYEQYF	TRBV6-5	NA	NA	TRBJ2-7
TGCGCCAGCAGCTTGGCCAAAGTAACAGGGGGCACCGGGGAGCTGTTTTTT	CASSLAKVTGGTGELFF	TRBV5-1	TRBD1	NA	TRBJ2-2
TGCGCCAGCAGCCTTTTGGCGATAGGGGGCTCTAGCACAGATACGCAGTATTTT	CASSLLAIGGSSTDTQYF	TRBV4-1	TRBD1	NA	TRBJ2-3
TGTGCCAGCAGCTTAGACGGCGGGGAGCTGTTTTTT	CASSLDGGELFF	TRBV11-3	NA	NA	TRBJ2-2
TGCAGTGCTAGAGGGATAGATACGCAGTATTTT	CSARGIDTQYF	TRBV20-1	NA	NA	TRBJ2-3
TGTGCCATCAGTGAGTCGAATGGACTAGGCTACGAGCAGTACTTC	CAISESNGLGYEQYF	TRBV10-3	TRBD2	NA	TRBJ2-7
TGTGCCAGCAGTGGGGCACTCTCCAGGGTCCACGAGCAGTACTTC	CASSGALSRVHEQYF	TRBV6-1	NA	NA	TRBJ2-7
TGCGCCAGCAGCTTGGACAGGTTCGAGTACGAGCAGTACTTC	CASSLDRFEYEQYF	TRBV5-1	NA	NA	TRBJ2-7
TGTGCCAGCAGTTTTCAGTTCAATCAGCCCCAGCATTTT	CASSFQFNQPQHF	TRBV27	NA	NA	TRBJ1-5
TGTGCCAGCAGCGCGGCGGAGGGACCTCAGCCCCAGCATTTT	CASSAAEGPQPQHF	TRBV7-9	NA	once	TRBJ1-5
TGTGCCAGTAGTGTAAGCGGGACCTCCTACAATGAGCAGTTCTTC	CASSVSGTSYNEQFF	TRBV19	TRBD2	NA	TRBJ2-1